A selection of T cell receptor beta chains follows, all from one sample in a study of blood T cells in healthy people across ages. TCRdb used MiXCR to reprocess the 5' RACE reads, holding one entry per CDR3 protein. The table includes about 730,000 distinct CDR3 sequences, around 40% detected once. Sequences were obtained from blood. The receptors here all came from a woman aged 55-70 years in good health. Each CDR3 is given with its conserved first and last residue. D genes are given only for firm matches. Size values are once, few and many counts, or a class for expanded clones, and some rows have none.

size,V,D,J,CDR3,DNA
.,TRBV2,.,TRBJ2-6,CASSESTGTGANVLTF,TGTGCCAGCAGTGAATCGACGGGAACTGGGGCCAACGTCCTGACTTTC
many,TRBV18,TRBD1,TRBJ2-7,CASSPPGQGTYEQYF,TGTGCCAGCTCACCCCCGGGACAGGGAACCTACGAGCAGTACTTC
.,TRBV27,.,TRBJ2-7,CASSLKLAGQGHEQYF,TGTGCCAGCAGTTTAAAGTTAGCGGGACAGGGCCACGAGCAGTACTTC
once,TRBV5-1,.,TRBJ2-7,CASSLDNPGYNEQYF,TGCGCCAGCAGCTTGGACAACCCTGGCTACAATGAGCAGTACTTC
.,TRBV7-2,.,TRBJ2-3,CASSLVGGLRTDTQYF,TGTGCCAGCAGCTTAGTCGGGGGGCTCCGCACAGATACGCAGTATTTT
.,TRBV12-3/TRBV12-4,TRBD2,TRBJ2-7,CASRTGTSGSYKQYF,TGTGCCAGCAGGACCGGGACTAGCGGCTCCTACAAGCAGTACTTC
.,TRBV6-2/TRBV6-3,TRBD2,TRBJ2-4,CASSYGEGLKNIQYF,TGTGCCAGCAGTTACGGGGAGGGCCTCAAAAACATTCAGTACTTC
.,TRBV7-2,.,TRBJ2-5,CASSSAGPTQETQYF,TGTGCCAGCAGCTCGGCCGGGCCAACCCAAGAGACCCAGTACTTC
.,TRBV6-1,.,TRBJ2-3,CASRPHLGNLGTDTQYF,TGTGCCAGCAGACCTCACCTAGGGAATTTGGGCACAGATACGCAGTATTTT
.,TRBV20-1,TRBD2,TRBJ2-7,CSGKPTGPGLAGRTHEQYF,TGCAGTGGAAAGCCGACAGGCCCGGGACTAGCGGGGAGAACCCACGAGCAGTACTTC
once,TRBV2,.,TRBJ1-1,CASSGQVMNTEAFF,TGTGCCAGCAGTGGACAGGTTATGAACACTGAAGCTTTCTTT
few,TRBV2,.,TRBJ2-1,CASCVINEQFF,TGTGCCAGCTGCGTGATCAATGAGCAGTTCTTC
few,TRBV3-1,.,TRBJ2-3,CASSRLLGDTQYF,TGTGCCAGCAGCCGCCTCCTAGGAGATACGCAGTATTTT
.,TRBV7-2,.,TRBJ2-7,CATGDPSYEQYF,TGTGCCACCGGAGACCCGTCCTACGAGCAGTACTTC
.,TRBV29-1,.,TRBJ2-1,CSVVGVHNDQFF,TGCAGCGTGGTAGGAGTCCACAATGACCAGTTCTTC
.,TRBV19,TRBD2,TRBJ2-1,CASSLDSGSLETQFF,TGTGCCAGTAGCCTCGATAGCGGGAGTCTAGAGACCCAGTTCTTC
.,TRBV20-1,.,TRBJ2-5,CSASGDEETQYF,TGCAGTGCTAGTGGGGATGAGGAGACCCAGTACTTC
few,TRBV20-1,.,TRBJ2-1,CSASGRLGSNEQFF,TGCAGTGCTAGTGGTCGACTAGGATCCAATGAGCAGTTCTTC
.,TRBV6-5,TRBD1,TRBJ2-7,CASSSRQGRSYEQYF,TGTGCCAGCAGTTCGCGACAGGGTCGCTCCTACGAGCAGTACTTC
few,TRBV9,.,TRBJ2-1,CASSRPGGGSSYNEQFF,TGTGCCAGCAGCAGACCAGGGGGGGGCTCGTCCTACAATGAGCAGTTCTTC
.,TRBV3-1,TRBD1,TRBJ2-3,CASSQGTGFADTQYF,TGTGCCAGCAGCCAGGGGACAGGCTTCGCAGATACGCAGTATTTT
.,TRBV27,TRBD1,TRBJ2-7,CASSFRGQGTDEQYF,TGTGCCAGCAGTTTCCGAGGACAGGGCACGGACGAGCAGTACTTC
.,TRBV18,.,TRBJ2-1,CASSSRQGNNEQFF,TGTGCCAGCTCAAGTCGACAAGGGAACAATGAGCAGTTCTTC
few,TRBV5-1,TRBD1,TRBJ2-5,CASSSMTGGETQYF,TGCGCCAGCAGTTCTATGACAGGGGGAGAGACCCAGTACTTC
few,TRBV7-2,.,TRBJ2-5,CASSLGVGGRSGETQYF,TGTGCCAGCAGCTTAGGCGTAGGGGGGAGGTCCGGAGAGACCCAGTACTTC
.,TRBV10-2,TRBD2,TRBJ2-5,CASSPRTSGRQETQYF,TGCGCCAGCAGTCCCCGGACTAGCGGGAGACAAGAGACCCAGTACTTC
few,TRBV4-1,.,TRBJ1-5,CASSQDPTDHSNQPQHF,TGCGCCAGCAGCCAAGATCCGACAGACCATAGCAATCAGCCCCAGCATTTT
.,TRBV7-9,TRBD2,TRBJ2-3,CASSLGTSGIVTDTQYF,TGTGCCAGCAGCTTAGGGACTAGCGGGATCGTCACAGATACGCAGTATTTT